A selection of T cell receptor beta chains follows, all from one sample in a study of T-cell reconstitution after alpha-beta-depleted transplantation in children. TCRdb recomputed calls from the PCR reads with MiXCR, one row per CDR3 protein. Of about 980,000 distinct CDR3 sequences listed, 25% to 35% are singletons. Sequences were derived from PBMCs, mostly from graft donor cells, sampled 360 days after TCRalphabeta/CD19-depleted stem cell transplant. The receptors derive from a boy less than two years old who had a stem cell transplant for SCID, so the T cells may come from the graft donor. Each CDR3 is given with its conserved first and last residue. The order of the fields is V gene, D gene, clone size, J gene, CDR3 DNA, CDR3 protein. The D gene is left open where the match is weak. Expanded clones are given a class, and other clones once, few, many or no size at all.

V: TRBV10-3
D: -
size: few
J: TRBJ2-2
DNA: TGTGCCATCAGTGGTAGTCCCGGGGAGCTGTTTTTT
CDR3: CAISGSPGELFF

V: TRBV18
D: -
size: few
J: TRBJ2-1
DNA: TGTGCCAGCTCACCTTCTCGGGGGACCCCCTACAATGAGCAGTTCTTC
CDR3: CASSPSRGTPYNEQFF

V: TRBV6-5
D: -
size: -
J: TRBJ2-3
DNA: TGTGCCAGCAGTTACTCCCGGTTGGATACGCAGTATTTT
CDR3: CASSYSRLDTQYF

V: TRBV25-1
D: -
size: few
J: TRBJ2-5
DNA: TGTGCCAGCAGTACCCACCAGGGACCCGTAGAAGAGACCCAGTACTTC
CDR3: CASSTHQGPVEETQYF

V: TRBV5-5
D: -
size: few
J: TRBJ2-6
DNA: TGTGCCAGCAGCGCAACCCCCTCTGGGGCCAACGTCCTGACTTTC
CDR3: CASSATPSGANVLTF

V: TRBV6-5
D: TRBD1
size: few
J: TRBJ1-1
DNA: TGTGCCAGCAGTTACTCCGGACAGGCCCGTATGAACACTGAAGCTTTCTTT
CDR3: CASSYSGQARMNTEAFF

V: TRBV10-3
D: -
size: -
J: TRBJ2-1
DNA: TGTGCCATCACGGACAGGGCAACTAGCGGTAGCTCCTACAATGAGCAGTTCTTC
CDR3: CAITDRATSGSSYNEQFF

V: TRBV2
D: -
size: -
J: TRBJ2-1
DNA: TGTGCCAGCAGTGGAGGAGGGGATTTCTCCTACAATGAGCAGTTCTTC
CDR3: CASSGGGDFSYNEQFF

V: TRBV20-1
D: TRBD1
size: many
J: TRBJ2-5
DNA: TGCAGTGCTACCGGGACAGGGAAGGAGACCCAGTACTTC
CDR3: CSATGTGKETQYF

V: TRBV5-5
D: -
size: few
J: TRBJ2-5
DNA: TGTGCCAGCAGCCGAGACAGCGGAGCTCAAGAGACCCAGTACTTC
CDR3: CASSRDSGAQETQYF

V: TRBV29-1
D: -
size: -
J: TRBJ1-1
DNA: TGCGGCGTGAGGGGAAACACTGAAGCTTTCTTT
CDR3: CGVRGNTEAFF

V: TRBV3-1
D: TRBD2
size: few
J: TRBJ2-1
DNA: TGTGCCAGCAGCCAAGTAAGCGGGGGCCGGAATGAGCAGTTCTTC
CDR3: CASSQVSGGRNEQFF

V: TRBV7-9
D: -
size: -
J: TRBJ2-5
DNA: TGTGCCAGCAGCACAAGCGGACTTGAAGAGACCCAGTACTTC
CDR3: CASSTSGLEETQYF

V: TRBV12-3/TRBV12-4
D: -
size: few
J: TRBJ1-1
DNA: TGTGCCAGCAGTAACCGGGGGACTGAAGCTTTCTTT
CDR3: CASSNRGTEAFF

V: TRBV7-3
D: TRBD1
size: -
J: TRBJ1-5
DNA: TGTGCCAGCAGCCCAGGGGGAGGGTTAGGGGGCGCAGGCAATCAGCCCCAGCATTTT
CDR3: CASSPGGGLGGAGNQPQHF

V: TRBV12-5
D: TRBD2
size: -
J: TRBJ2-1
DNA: TGTGCTAGCGGCCCTCAGTGGCTAGCGGGGGTGAACAATGAGCAGTTCTTC
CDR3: CASGPQWLAGVNNEQFF

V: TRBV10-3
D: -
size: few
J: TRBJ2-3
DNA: TGTGCCATCAGGAGGGCAGCGGCTTCCGTGGATACGCAGTATTTT
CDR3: CAIRRAAASVDTQYF

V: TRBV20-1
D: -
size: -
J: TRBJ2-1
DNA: TGCAGTGCTAGAGATACCCGCAGGGGTTCCTACAATGAGCAGTTCTTC
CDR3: CSARDTRRGSYNEQFF

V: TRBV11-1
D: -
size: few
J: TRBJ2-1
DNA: TGTGCCAGCAGCTTAGCATACAGTACAGGAGTCTCCTACAATGAGCAGTTCTTC
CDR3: CASSLAYSTGVSYNEQFF

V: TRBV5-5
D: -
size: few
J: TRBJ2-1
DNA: TGTGCCAGCAGCTTGGCGGCAATGACCTACAATGAGCAGTTCTTC
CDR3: CASSLAAMTYNEQFF

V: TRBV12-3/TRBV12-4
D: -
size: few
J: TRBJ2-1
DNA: TGTGCCAGCAGCTCAGGACCTGGGTCGCTGTGGGTCAATGAGCAGTTCTTC
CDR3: CASSSGPGSLWVNEQFF

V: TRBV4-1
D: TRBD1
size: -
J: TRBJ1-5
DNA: TGCGCCAGCAGCCGATCAGACAGGGCGTTGAATCAGCCCCAGCATTTT
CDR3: CASSRSDRALNQPQHF

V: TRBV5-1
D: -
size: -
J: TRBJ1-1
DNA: TGCGCCAGCAGCTTCGGGGGAAAAGTTACTGAAGCTTTCTTT
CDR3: CASSFGGKVTEAFF

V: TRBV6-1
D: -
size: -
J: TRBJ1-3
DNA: TGTGCCAGCAGGAGAGGGACGTCCTACGGGAACACCATATATTTT
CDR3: CASRRGTSYGNTIYF

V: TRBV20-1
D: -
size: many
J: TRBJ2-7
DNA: TGCAGTGCTAGAGTTAACGGGGACTACGAGCAGTACTTC
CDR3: CSARVNGDYEQYF

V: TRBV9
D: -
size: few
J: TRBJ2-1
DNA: TGTGCCAGCAGCGGAGGGGACCCGAATGAGCAGTTCTTC
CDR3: CASSGGDPNEQFF

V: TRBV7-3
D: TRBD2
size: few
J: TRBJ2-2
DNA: TGTGCCAGCAGCCCGAGCGGGGGGCTGATCGGGGAGCTGTTTTTT
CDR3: CASSPSGGLIGELFF

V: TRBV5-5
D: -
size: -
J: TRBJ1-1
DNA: TGTGCCAGCAGCTCGCGGACCGCTATGAACACTGAAGCTTTCTTT
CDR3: CASSSRTAMNTEAFF

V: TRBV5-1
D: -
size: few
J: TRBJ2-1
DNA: TGCGCCAGCAGCGGCAGGACAGCCCACAATGAGCAGTTCTTC
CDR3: CASSGRTAHNEQFF

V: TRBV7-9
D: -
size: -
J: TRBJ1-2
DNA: TGTGCCAGCAGCTCCAGACCAGATAACTATGGCTACACCTTC
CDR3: CASSSRPDNYGYTF

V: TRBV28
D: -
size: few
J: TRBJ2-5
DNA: TGTGCCAGCAGTTTATATCCGGAGGACGAGACCCAGTACTTC
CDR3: CASSLYPEDETQYF

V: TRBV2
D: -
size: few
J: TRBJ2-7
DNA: TGTGCCAGCAGTGAAGAGGGGGGGCCTGATCACGAGCAGTACTTC
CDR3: CASSEEGGPDHEQYF

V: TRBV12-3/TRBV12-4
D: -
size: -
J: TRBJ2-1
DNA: TGTGCCAGCAGTTTTTCCCCCAGTGAGCAGTTCTTC
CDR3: CASSFSPSEQFF

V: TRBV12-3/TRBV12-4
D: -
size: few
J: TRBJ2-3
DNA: TGTGCCAGCAGCGACAACATGGCGAATACGCAGTATTTT
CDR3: CASSDNMANTQYF

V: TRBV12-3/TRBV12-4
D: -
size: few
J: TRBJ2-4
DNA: TGTGCCAGCAGTTCCGTCGGGGGACTAGCCAAAAACATTCAGTACTTC
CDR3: CASSSVGGLAKNIQYF